Below, one TCR beta chain is given with its context. The antigen is unknown. Excluded were patients having autoimmune disease history or systemic immunosuppression. Cycle 7 day 1, cycle 4 day 1, and baseline were the timepoints at which blood was sampled. The sample originates from a study of OX40 agonist ivuxolimab in advanced cancers. Sequenced by immunoSEQ multiplex PCR; TCRdb stores in-frame clones only, minus some. This repertoire shows 60,000 to 65,000 clones, approximately 84% found once; its top ten account for about 3%. General study results and limits: Also present in some nonresponders was a low level of normalized T-cell clonal expansion. The specificity for antigen of the expanded peripheral T cells was not determined.

The V gene lost 2 bases and the J gene lost 8 bases, with 21 bases spanning the gap. The germline V gene encodes CDR1 SNHLY and CDR2 FYNNEI. The CDR3 has 16 amino acids. Sequences were derived from CD4+ or CD8+ T cells sorted from blood, sampled in a trial of the OX40 agonist ivuxolimab. The chain has TRBV2 and TRBJ1-2, with D possibly matching TRBD1 (6 bases). This sequence was found in an adult with an advanced solid tumor such as melanoma, head and neck, liver or kidney cancer. This CDR3 reads CASSEWGSTGTRGYTF. The CDR3 coding sequence is TGTGCCAGCAGTGAATGGGGTAGTACAGGGACGCGAGGCTACACCTTC.